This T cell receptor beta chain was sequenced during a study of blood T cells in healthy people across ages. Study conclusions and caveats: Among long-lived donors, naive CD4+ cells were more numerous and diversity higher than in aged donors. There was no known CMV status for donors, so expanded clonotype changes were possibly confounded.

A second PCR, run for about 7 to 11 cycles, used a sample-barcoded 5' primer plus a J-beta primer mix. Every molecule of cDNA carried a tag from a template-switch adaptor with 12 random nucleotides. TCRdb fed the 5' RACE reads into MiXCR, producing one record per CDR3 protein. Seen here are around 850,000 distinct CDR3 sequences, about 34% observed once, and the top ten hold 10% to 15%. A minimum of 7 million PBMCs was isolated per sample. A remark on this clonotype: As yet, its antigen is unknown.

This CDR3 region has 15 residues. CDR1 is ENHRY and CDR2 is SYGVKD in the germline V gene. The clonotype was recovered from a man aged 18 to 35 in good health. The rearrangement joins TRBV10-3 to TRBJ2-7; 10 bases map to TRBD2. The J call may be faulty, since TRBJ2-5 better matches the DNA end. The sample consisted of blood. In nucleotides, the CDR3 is TGTGCCATCAGTAACCTAGCGGGGGCGGGAGAGACCCAGTACTTC. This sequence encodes CAISNLAGAGETQYF.